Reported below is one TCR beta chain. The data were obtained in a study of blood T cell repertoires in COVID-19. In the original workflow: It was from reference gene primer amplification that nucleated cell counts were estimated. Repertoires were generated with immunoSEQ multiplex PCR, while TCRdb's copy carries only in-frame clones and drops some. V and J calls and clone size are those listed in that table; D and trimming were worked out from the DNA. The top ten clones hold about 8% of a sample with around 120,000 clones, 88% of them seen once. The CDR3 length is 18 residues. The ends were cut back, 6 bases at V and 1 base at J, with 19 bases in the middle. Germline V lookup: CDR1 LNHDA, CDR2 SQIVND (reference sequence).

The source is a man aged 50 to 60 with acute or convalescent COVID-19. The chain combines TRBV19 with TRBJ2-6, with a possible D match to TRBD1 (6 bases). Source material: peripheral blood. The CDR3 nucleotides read TGTGCCAGTAGGGATACCGACAGGCGCCTTTCTGGGGCCAACGTCCTGACTTTC. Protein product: CASRDTDRRLSGANVLTF.